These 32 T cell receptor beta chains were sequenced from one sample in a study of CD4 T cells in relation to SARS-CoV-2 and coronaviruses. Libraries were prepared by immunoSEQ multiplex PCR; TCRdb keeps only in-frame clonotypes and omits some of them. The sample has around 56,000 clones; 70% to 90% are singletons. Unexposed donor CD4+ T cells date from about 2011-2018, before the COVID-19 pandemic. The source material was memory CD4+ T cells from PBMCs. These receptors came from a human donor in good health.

The CDR3 here is CASSLLLDTVQYF. For the CDR3, the DNA is TGTGCCAGCAGTTTACTCCTTGACACAGTACAGTACTTC. The rearrangement uses TRBV12-3 or TRBV12-4 and TRBJ2-7; D is unresolved. The CDR3 contains 13 residues. Trimming left V 2 bases short and J 10 bases short, with 15 bases between.

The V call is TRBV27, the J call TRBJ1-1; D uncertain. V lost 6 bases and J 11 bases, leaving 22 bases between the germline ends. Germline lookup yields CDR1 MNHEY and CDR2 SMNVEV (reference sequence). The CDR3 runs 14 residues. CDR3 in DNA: TGTGCCAGCAGCCCAACGCAGTTGGGTAGGGCGGCTTTCTTT. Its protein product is CASSPTQLGRAAFF.

CDR3 in DNA: TGTGCCTGGAGTCCGCAAGTCTATGGCTACACCTTC. It yields the protein CAWSPQVYGYTF. The chain links TRBV30 to TRBJ1-2; D remains unclear. CDR3 length equals 12 residues. Germline loops: CDR1 GTSNPN, CDR2 SVGIG (reference sequence). V was shortened by 2 bases and J by 4 bases, with 8 bases between the two germline ends.

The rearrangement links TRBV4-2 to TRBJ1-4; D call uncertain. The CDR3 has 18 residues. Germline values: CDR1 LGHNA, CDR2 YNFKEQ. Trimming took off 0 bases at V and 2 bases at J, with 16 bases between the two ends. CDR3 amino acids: CASSQEPLGGHTNEKLFF. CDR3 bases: TGTGCCAGCAGCCAAGAACCCTTAGGAGGGCATACTAATGAAAAACTGTTTTTT.

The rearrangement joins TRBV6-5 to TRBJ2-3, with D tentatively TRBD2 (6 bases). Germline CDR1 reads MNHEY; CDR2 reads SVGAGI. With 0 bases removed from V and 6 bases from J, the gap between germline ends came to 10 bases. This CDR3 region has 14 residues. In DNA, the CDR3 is TGTGCCAGCAGTTACTCCGGGCTAGCGGATACGCAGTATTTT. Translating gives CASSYSGLADTQYF.

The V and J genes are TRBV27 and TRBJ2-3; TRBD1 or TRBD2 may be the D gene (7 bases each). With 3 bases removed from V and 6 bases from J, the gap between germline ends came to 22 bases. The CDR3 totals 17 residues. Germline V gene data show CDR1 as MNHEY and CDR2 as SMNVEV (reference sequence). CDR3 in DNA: TGTGCCAGCAGTTTTATTCCCGGGGGAGGGGGCGCGGATACGCAGTATTTT. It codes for CASSFIPGGGGADTQYF.

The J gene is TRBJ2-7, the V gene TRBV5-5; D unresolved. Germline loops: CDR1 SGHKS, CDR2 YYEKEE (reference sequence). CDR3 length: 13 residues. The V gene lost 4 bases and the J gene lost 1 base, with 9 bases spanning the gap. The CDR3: CASSPTVSYEQYF. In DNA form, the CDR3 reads TGTGCCAGCAGCCCCACGGTATCCTACGAGCAGTACTTC.

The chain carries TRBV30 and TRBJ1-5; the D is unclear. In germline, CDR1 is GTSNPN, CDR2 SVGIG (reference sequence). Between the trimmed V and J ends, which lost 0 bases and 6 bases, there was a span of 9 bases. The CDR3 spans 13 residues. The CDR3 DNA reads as TGTGCCTGGAGTGTGTTGGGTGGTCAGCCCCAGCATTTT. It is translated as CAWSVLGGQPQHF.

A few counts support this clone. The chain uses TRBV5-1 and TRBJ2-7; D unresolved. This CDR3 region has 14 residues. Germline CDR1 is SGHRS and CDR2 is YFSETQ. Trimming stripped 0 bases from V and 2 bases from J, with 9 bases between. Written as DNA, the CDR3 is TGCGCCAGCAGCTTGGGGACGGACCCCTACGAGCAGTACTTC. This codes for CASSLGTDPYEQYF.

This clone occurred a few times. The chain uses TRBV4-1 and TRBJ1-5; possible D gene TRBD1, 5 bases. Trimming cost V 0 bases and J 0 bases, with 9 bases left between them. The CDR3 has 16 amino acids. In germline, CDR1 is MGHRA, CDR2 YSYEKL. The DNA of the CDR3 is TGCGCCAGCAGCCAAGAATTACAGGATAGCAATCAGCCCCAGCATTTT. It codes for CASSQELQDSNQPQHF.

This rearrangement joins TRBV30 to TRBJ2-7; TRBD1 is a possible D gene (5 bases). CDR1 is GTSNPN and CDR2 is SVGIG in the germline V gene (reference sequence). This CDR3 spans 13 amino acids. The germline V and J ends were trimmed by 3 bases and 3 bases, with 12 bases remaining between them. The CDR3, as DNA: TGTGCCTGGAGGAAGGACATCGTCTACGAGCAGTACTTC. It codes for CAWRKDIVYEQYF.

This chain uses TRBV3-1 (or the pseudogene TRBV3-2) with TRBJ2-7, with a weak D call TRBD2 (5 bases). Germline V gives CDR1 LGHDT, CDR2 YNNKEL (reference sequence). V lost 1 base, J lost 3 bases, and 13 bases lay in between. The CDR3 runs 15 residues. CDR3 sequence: CASSQGRPQLYEQYF. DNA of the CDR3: TGTGCCAGCAGCCAAGGGAGGCCACAACTCTACGAGCAGTACTTC.

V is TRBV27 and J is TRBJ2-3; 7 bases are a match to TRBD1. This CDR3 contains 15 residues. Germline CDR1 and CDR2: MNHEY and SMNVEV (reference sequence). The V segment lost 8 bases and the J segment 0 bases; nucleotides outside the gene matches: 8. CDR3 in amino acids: CASLGLGQSTDTQYF. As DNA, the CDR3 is TGTGCCAGCCTCGGGCTGGGACAGAGCACAGATACGCAGTATTTT.

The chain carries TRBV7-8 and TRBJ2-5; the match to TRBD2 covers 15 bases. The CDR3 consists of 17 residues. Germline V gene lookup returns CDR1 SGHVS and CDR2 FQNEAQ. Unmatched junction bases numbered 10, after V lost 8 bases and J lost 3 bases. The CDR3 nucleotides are TGTGCCAGCTTCAGACCGGGACTAGCGGGGGGCAAAGAGACCCAGTACTTC. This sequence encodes CASFRPGLAGGKETQYF.

The CDR3 reads CATGDTGNQPQHF. The CDR3 DNA sequence: TGTGCCACGGGGGACACGGGCAATCAGCCCCAGCATTTT. The gene calls are TRBV10-3 and TRBJ1-5; a weak D match, TRBD1 (6 bases). Germline CDR1 ENHRY, CDR2 SYGVKD. The ends were cut back, 10 bases at V and 2 bases at J, with 12 bases in the middle. The CDR3 length is 13 residues.

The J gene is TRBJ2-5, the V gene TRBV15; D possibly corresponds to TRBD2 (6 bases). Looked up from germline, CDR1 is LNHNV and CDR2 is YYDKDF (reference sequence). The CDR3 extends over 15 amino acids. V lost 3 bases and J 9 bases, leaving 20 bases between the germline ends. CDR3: CATSRAGGTVRAQYF. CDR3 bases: TGTGCCACCAGCAGGGCGGGCGGGACGGTGAGAGCCCAGTACTTC.

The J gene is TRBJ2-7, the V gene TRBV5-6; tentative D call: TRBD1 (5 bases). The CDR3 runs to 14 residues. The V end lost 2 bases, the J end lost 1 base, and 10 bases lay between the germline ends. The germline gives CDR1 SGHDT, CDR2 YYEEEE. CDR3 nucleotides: TGTGCCAGCAGCTTCAGGGTGAAATCCTACGAGCAGTACTTC. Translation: CASSFRVKSYEQYF.

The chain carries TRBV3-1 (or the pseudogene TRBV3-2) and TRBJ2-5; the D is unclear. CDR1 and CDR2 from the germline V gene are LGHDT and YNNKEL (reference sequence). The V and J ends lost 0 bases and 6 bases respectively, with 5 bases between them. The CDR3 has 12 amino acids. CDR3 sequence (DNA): TGTGCCAGCAGCCAAGATGAAAAGACCCAGTACTTC. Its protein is CASSQDEKTQYF.

CDR3 sequence: CASSMGQTRYSYEQYF. As DNA, the CDR3 is TGTGCCAGTAGTATGGGGCAGACCAGGTACTCCTACGAGCAGTACTTC. The chain joins TRBV19 to TRBJ2-7, with D possibly matching TRBD1 (5 bases). V gave up 3 bases and J gave up 0 bases, with 15 bases separating them. Per the germline V gene, CDR1 is LNHDA and CDR2 is SQIVND (reference sequence). The CDR3 is 16 amino acids.

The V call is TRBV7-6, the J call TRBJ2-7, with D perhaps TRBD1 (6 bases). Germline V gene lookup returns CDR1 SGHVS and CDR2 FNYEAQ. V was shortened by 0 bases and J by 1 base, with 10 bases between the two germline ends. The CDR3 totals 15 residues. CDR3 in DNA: TGTGCCAGCAGCTTAGCAAGCCAGGGGTCCTACGAGCAGTACTTC. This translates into CASSLASQGSYEQYF. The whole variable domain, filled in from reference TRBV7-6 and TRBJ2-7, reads GAGVSQSPRYKVTKRGQDVALRCDPISGHVSLYWYRQALGQGPEFLTYFNYEAQQDKSGLPNDRFSAERPEGSISTLTIQRTEQRDSAMYRCASSLASQGSYEQYFGPGTRLTVT.

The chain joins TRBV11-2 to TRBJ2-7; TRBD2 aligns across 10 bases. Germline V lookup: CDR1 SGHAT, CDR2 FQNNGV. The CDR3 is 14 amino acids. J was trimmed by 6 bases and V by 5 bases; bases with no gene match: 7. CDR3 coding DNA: TGTGCCAGCAGCCCGAGCGGGAGGGCCGCCGAGCAGTACTTC. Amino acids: CASSPSGRAAEQYF.

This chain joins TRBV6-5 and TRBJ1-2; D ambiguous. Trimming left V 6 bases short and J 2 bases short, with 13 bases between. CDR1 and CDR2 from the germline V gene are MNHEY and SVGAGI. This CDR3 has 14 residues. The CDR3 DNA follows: TGTGCCAGCAGCCAAGGCCGGGGAAACTATGGCTACACCTTC. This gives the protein CASSQGRGNYGYTF.

This CDR3 reads CASMRDEQYF. The CDR3 nucleotides read TGTGCCAGCATGAGGGACGAGCAGTACTTC. V is TRBV28 and J is TRBJ2-7, with a tentative D call TRBD2 (5 bases). This CDR3 contains 10 residues. Looked up from germline, CDR1 is MDHEN and CDR2 is SYDVKM. V lost 7 bases to trimming and J lost 5 bases, with 6 bases between them.

CDR3 sequence: CASSPLWGSGANVLTF. The CDR3 nucleotides are TGTGCCAGCAGCCCTCTGTGGGGATCCGGGGCCAACGTCCTGACTTTC. This chain joins TRBV3-1 (or the pseudogene TRBV3-2) and TRBJ2-6; D uncertain. From germline, CDR1 is LGHDT and CDR2 YNNKEL (reference sequence). The CDR3 extends over 16 amino acids. Trimming shortened V by 4 bases and J by 4 bases, and 14 bases separated the two germline ends.

CDR3 amino acids: CASSRGPVVGTDTQYF. CDR3 in DNA: TGCGCCAGCAGTAGGGGGCCCGTAGTCGGCACAGATACGCAGTATTTT. The rearrangement links TRBV5-1 to TRBJ2-3; 7 bases match TRBD1. This CDR3 contains 16 residues. With V trimmed by 5 bases and J by 1 base, 10 bases remained unmatched. Germline assignment: CDR1 SGHRS and CDR2 YFSETQ.

CDR3 loop: CASSLGGASNEKLFF. As DNA, the CDR3 is TGTGCCAGCAGCTTAGGAGGGGCCTCTAATGAAAAACTGTTTTTT. V is TRBV7-9 and J is TRBJ1-4, with TRBD1 as a possible D gene (5 bases). Germline V CDR1 and CDR2: SEHNR, FQNEAQ (reference sequence). V lost 1 base and J 3 bases, leaving 9 bases between the germline ends. CDR3 length equals 15 residues.

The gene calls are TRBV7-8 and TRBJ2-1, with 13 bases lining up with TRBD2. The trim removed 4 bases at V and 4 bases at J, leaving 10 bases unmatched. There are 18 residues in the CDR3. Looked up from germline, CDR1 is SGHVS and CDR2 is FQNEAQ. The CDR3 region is CASSSQQTSGRRYNEQFF. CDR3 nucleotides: TGTGCCAGCAGCTCCCAACAGACTAGCGGGAGGAGGTACAATGAGCAGTTCTTC.

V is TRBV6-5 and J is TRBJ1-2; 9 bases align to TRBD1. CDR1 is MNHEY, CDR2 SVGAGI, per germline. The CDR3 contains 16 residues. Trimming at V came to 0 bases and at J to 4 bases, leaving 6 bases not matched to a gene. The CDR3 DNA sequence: TGTGCCAGCAGTTACTCGGTGACAGGGGGAATCTATGGCTACACCTTC. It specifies CASSYSVTGGIYGYTF.

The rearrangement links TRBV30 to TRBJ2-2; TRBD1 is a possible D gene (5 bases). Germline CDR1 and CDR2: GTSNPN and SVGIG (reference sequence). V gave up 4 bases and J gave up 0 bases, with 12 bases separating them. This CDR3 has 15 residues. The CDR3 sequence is CAWKKRGANTGELFF. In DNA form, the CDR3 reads TGTGCCTGGAAGAAAAGGGGCGCGAACACCGGGGAGCTGTTTTTT.

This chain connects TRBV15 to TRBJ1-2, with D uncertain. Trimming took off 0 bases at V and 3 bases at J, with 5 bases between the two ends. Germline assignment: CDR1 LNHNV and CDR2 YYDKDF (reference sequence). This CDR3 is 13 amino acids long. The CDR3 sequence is CATSRDRDYGYTF. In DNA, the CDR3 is TGTGCCACCAGCAGAGACAGAGACTATGGCTACACCTTC.

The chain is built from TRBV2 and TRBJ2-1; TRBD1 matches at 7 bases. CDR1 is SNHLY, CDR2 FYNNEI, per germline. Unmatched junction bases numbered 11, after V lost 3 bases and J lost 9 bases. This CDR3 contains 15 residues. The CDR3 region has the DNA TGTGCCAGCAGTGAGAGTGGCAGGGGGTATAGTGAGCAGTTCTTC. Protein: CASSESGRGYSEQFF.

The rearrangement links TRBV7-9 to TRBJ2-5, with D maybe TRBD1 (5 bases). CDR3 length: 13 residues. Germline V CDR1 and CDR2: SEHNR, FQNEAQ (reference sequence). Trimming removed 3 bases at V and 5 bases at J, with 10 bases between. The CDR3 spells CASSFTGRETQYF. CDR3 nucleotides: TGTGCCAGCAGCTTCACAGGTCGGGAGACCCAGTACTTC. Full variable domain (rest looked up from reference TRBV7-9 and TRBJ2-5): DTGVSQNPRHKITKRGQNVTFRCDPISEHNRLYWYRQTLGQGPEFLTYFQNEAQLEKSRLLSDRFSAERPKGSFSTLEIQRTEQGDSAMYLCASSFTGRETQYFGPGTRLLVL.